This T cell receptor (beta chain) appears in the sequencing data of a study of blood T cell repertoires in COVID-19 (dated by TCRdb to 2020 to 2022). About the full investigation: The collaborator samples originated in the United States, Italy and Spain and spanned the acute and convalescent phases of COVID-19. The material from the prospective study consisted of cDNA or gDNA derived from T cells, B-cell-depleted T cells, or PBMCs. The dataset comprised deeply sampled blood TCRbeta repertoires from subjects exposed to, actively infected with, or recovered from COVID-19. A freely available public database, intended as a resource for researchers studying the immune response to SARS-CoV-2, is where the repertoires were released. The samples were drawn from two sources: the first 160 participants of the ongoing ImmuneRACE study, and over 950 subjects contributed by 6 global collaborators. A de-identified subject ID, COVID-19 status, age in years and sex were almost always included in the sample metadata. HLA class I and class II types, where available, came from metadata supplied by the sample provider rather than from assay-based typing. General findings and caveats noted by the study authors: The amount of clinical and demographic metadata varied by source and participant and was provided uncurated.

TCRbeta CDR3 regions were amplified from genomic DNA by means of the immunoSEQ Assay, a bias-controlled multiplex PCR. As for the original processing: Within the assay, amplification of reference gene primers was used to estimate how many nucleated cells each sample contained. Sequence reads were collapsed and filtered to measure the absolute abundance of every unique TCRbeta CDR3 rearrangement. For each sample, productive Simpson clonality was calculated as the square root of Simpson's diversity index over productive rearrangements. What TCRdb holds here is the immuneACCESS table cut down to in-frame rearrangements. Part of the clones is not present; checked against another copy, under half of the missing clones reflect an unresolved V gene, and the others are unexplained. V and J calls and clone size come straight from that table; D and trimming were deduced from the DNA. The sample contains approximately 170,000 clones, more than 80% of them found a single time. More than 10% of the sample is in the top ten clones.

Participants in the prospective study were aged roughly 18 to 89 years, lived in under 30 United States geographic areas, and enrolled through a virtual design. In the prospective study, cohorts were assigned on the basis of participant-reported clinical history obtained from a screening survey and a study questionnaire. Recovered participants in ImmuneRACE Cohort 3 were defined by two consecutive negative NP/OP PCR tests, clearance by a healthcare professional, or resolution of symptoms. Mobile phlebotomists in the prospective study collected whole blood, serum and a nasopharyngeal or oropharyngeal swab from every participant. Additional blood draws and questionnaires over an approximately 2-month period could optionally be provided by prospective study participants. Before DNA extraction, prospective study blood samples were shipped either frozen or at room temperature. This clone came up once. No cognate antigen has been identified for it. Base qualities are not at hand, and no much larger clone is one base apart.

CDR1 PRHDT and CDR2 FYEKMQ are derived from the germline V gene (reference sequence). V lost 5 bases and J lost 0 bases; the stretch between them is 11 bases long. There are 14 amino acids in the CDR3, from cysteine to phenylalanine inclusive. Only the CDR3 region is kept as DNA, spanning 42 bases read in frame from base 1. This clonotype was obtained from a man aged 50 to 59 who had recovered from COVID-19. Sequenced sample: PBMCs or T cells enriched from blood (not recorded which). The chain was built from TRBV13 and TRBJ2-7; no D segment can be confidently identified. The DNA sequence reads TGTGCCAGCAGCCCACAACCCGACTCCTACGAGCAGTACTTC. This gives the protein CASSPQPDSYEQYF.